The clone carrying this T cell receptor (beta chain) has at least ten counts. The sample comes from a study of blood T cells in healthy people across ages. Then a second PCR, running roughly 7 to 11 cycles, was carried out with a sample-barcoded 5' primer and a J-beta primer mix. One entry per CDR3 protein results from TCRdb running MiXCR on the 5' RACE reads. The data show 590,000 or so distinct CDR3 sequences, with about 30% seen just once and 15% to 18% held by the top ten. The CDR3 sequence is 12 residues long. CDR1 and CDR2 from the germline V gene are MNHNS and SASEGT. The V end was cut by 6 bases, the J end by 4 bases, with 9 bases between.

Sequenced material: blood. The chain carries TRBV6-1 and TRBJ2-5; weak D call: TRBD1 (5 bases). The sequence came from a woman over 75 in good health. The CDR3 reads CASRTRVETQYF. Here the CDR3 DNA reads TGTGCCAGCAGGACCAGGGTAGAGACCCAGTACTTC.